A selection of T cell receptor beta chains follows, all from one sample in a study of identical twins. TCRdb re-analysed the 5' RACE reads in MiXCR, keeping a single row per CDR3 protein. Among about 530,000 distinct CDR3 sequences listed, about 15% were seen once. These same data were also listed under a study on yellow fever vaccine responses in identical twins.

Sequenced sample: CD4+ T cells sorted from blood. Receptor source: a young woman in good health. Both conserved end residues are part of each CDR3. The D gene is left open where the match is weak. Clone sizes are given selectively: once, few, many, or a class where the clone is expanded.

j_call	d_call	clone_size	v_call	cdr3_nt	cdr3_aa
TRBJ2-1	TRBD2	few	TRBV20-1	TGCAGTGCTAGAGACGGCTCGAGACTAGCGGGTAGTAATGAGCAGTTCTTC	CSARDGSRLAGSNEQFF
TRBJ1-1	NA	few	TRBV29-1	TGCAGCGTCAGGCCCCGGGACGGGGGGAACATGAACACTGAAGCTTTCTTT	CSVRPRDGGNMNTEAFF
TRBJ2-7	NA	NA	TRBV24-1	TGTGCCACCAGTGATTCGGGACATCCCTACGAGCAGTACTTC	CATSDSGHPYEQYF
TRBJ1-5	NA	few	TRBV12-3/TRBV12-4	TGTGCCAGCAGTTTAACTAGGTGGGGGGACACCTATCAGCCCCAGCATTTT	CASSLTRWGDTYQPQHF
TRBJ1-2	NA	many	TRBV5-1	TGCGCCAGCAGCTCGTTGACGGATGATGGCTACACCTTC	CASSSLTDDGYTF
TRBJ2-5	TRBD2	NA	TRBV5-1	TGCGCCAGCAGCCATAGCGGGGGGGCGGGTCAAGAGACCCAGTACTTC	CASSHSGGAGQETQYF
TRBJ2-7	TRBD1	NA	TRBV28	TGTGCCAGCAGCCCCCCGGCAGGGGGTACCGAGCAGTACTTC	CASSPPAGGTEQYF
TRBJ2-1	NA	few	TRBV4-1	TGCGCCAGCAGCCAAGGCCTCAACAATGAGCAGTTCTTC	CASSQGLNNEQFF
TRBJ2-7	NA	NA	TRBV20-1	TGCAGTGCTAGAGAGCTATTAGTTGAGGACGAGCAGTACTTC	CSARELLVEDEQYF
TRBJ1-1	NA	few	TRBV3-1	TGTGCCAGCAGCCCGAAGAGATACACTGAAGCTTTCTTT	CASSPKRYTEAFF
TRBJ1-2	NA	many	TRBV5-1	TGCGCCAGCAGCTTGGGGCCGCAGGGTACGAACTATGGCTACACCTTC	CASSLGPQGTNYGYTF
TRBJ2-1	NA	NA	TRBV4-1	TGCGCCAGCAGCCAAGAGTGGTTGAGCGGCGGTGAGCAGTTCTTC	CASSQEWLSGGEQFF
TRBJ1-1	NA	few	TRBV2	TGTGCCAGCAGTGGAGACAGCGGAGAAGCTTTCTTT	CASSGDSGEAFF
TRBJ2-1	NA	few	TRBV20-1	TGCAGTGCTAGTGTGGGAGCCTACAATGAGCAGTTCTTC	CSASVGAYNEQFF
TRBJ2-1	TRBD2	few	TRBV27	TGTGCCAGCGGGGAGGGAGACGGCTCCTACAATGAGCAGTTCTTC	CASGEGDGSYNEQFF
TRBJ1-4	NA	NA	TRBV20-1	TGCAGTGCTAGAGATCTAGGCCCCTCAACGGGAAAACTGTTTTTT	CSARDLGPSTGKLFF
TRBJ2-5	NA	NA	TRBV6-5	TGTGCCAGCAGTTCGGACGAGAGAAGGTACCAAGAGACCCAGTACTTC	CASSSDERRYQETQYF